The 30 T cell receptor beta chains in this list originate from one sample, sequenced in a study of blood T cells in healthy people across ages. A second about 6 to 12 cycle PCR used barcoded and J-beta primers. TCRdb used MiXCR to reprocess the 5' RACE reads, holding one entry per CDR3 protein. Of 760,000 or so distinct CDR3 sequences listed, around 25% are singletons. This sample was shared with a second study, whose subject was T cells of mothers and their children.

Sample: blood. All receptors come from a boy aged 10-17 years in good health.

The chain is built from TRBV5-1 and TRBJ2-1; possibly TRBD1 or TRBD2 for D (6 bases each). The germline V gene encodes CDR1 SGHRS and CDR2 YFSETQ. V dropped 4 bases and J dropped 6 bases, with 32 bases sitting between them. CDR3 size: 20 residues. CDR3 in amino acids: CASSQSTKLRGLEEGNEQFF. The CDR3 nucleotides read TGCGCCAGCAGCCAGTCCACAAAACTCAGGGGCCTTGAGGAGGGCAATGAGCAGTTCTTC.

This chain links TRBV10-2 with TRBJ1-6, with D tentatively TRBD1 (6 bases). The V end was cut by 7 bases, the J end by 7 bases, with 17 bases between. The CDR3 is made up of 15 amino acids. Germline lookup yields CDR1 WSHSY and CDR2 SAAADI. Written as DNA, the CDR3 is TGCGCCAGCAAATCCTGGGACACTGGGAATTCACCCCTCCACTTT. Its translation is CASKSWDTGNSPLHF.

The genes are TRBV4-1 and TRBJ2-7, with 11 bases identical to TRBD1. CDR3 size: 15 residues. After removal of 1 base from V and 4 bases from J, the junction contained 3 bases not matched to a gene. From germline, CDR1 is MGHRA and CDR2 YSYEKL. Here the CDR3 reads CASSQGTGGEYEQYF. For the CDR3, the DNA is TGCGCCAGCAGCCAAGGGACAGGGGGCGAATACGAGCAGTACTTC.

The chain links TRBV5-1 to TRBJ2-4; possible D gene TRBD1, 6 bases. CDR1 SGHRS and CDR2 YFSETQ come from the germline V gene. Trimming shortened V by 0 bases and J by 8 bases, and 15 bases separated the two germline ends. The CDR3 extends over 15 amino acids. The CDR3 sequence is CASSLDQGTIDIQYF. CDR3 coding DNA: TGCGCCAGCAGCTTGGATCAGGGGACGATCGACATTCAGTACTTC.

The CDR3 coding sequence is TGTGCCAGCAGCCCAGACAATTGGGATACGCAGTATTTT. This encodes CASSPDNWDTQYF. The rearrangement uses TRBV7-2 and TRBJ2-3; no clear D gene. Germline CDR1 and CDR2: SGHTA and FQGNSA. CDR3 size: 13 residues. V was trimmed by 5 bases and J by 6 bases, leaving 12 bases between them.

This clonotype was found a few times. The J gene is TRBJ2-7, the V gene TRBV7-9, with 7 bases that match TRBD1. The germline CDR1 and CDR2 sequences are SEHNR and FQNEAQ (reference sequence). The CDR3 contains 11 residues. Unmatched junction bases numbered 6, after V lost 10 bases and J lost 6 bases. For the CDR3, the DNA is TGTGCCATACGGACAGGTAGCGAGCAGTACTTC. Its translation: CAIRTGSEQYF. Variable domain in full (rest from reference TRBV7-9 and TRBJ2-7): DTGVSQNPRHKITKRGQNVTFRCDPISEHNRLYWYRQTLGQGPEFLTYFQNEAQLEKSRLLSDRFSAERPKGSFSTLEIQRTEQGDSAMYLCAIRTGSEQYFGPGTRLTVT.

The chain has TRBV14 and TRBJ2-1; unclear D gene. Germline V lookup: CDR1 SGHDN, CDR2 FVKESK. The CDR3 has 14 amino acids. Trimming removed 2 bases from V and 4 bases from J, with 9 bases in between. In nucleotides, the CDR3 is TGTGCCAGCAGCCAACATCAGGAGTACAATGAGCAGTTCTTC. Its translation: CASSQHQEYNEQFF.

This clonotype occurred a few times. This chain uses TRBV20-1 with TRBJ1-5; D remains ambiguous. Germline V gene lookup returns CDR1 DFQATT and CDR2 SNEGSKA (reference sequence). This CDR3 is 15 amino acids long. Trimming left V 6 bases short and J 4 bases short, with 19 bases between. The CDR3 DNA reads as TGCAGTGCAATATCCGGCCGAGATACTAATCAGCCCCAGCATTTT. The encoded protein is CSAISGRDTNQPQHF.

The J gene is TRBJ1-2, the V gene TRBV5-1, with D perhaps matching TRBD1 (5 bases). The CDR3 length is 15 residues. V lost 3 bases, J lost 4 bases, and 16 bases lay in between. Germline V gene data show CDR1 as SGHRS and CDR2 as YFSETQ. CDR3 region: CASSYEDSLIYGYTF. The CDR3 bases are TGCGCCAGCAGCTATGAAGACAGCCTGATCTATGGCTACACCTTC.

This chain uses TRBV28 with TRBJ2-5; 10 bases match TRBD2. Germline V lookup: CDR1 MDHEN, CDR2 SYDVKM. The CDR3 totals 16 residues. J was trimmed by 1 base and V by 5 bases; bases with no gene match: 7. The CDR3, as DNA: TGTGCCAGCAGTCCTGTAACTAGCGGGACCCAAGAGACCCAGTACTTC. It is translated as CASSPVTSGTQETQYF.

The V call is TRBV29-1, the J call TRBJ2-1, with D possibly matching TRBD2 (5 bases). The CDR3 is made up of 14 amino acids. CDR1 is SQVTM, CDR2 ANQGSEA, per germline. Trimming removed 7 bases at V and 4 bases at J, with 17 bases between. The CDR3 coding sequence is TGCAGCGGTCTACTGAGGGTTTCGTACAATGAGCAGTTCTTC. Translating gives CSGLLRVSYNEQFF.

This clonotype was seen a few times. The genes are TRBV6-5 and TRBJ2-7, with 13 bases that match TRBD2. Germline CDR1 and CDR2: MNHEY and SVGAGI. After removal of 6 bases from V and 2 bases from J, the junction contained 1 base not matched to a gene. This CDR3 spans 14 amino acids. CDR3 DNA sequence: TGTGCCAGCAGCGGGACTAGCGGGACCTACGAGCAGTACTTC. Translation gives CASSGTSGTYEQYF.

The chain couples TRBV19 to TRBJ1-2, with D perhaps matching TRBD1 (6 bases). Per the germline V gene, CDR1 is LNHDA and CDR2 is SQIVND (reference sequence). The CDR3 has 12 amino acids. Trimming cost V 7 bases and J 3 bases, with 9 bases left between them. CDR3 nucleotides: TGTGCCAGTAAGCAGGGGTACTATGGCTACACCTTC. Encoded protein: CASKQGYYGYTF.

The chain links TRBV20-1 to TRBJ2-1; D is ambiguous. Trimming took off 3 bases at V and 1 base at J, with 10 bases between the two ends. The CDR3 runs to 14 residues. The germline V gene has CDR1 DFQATT and CDR2 SNEGSKA (reference sequence). DNA of the CDR3: TGCAGTGCTAGGACCCTAGGGTCCTACAATGAGCAGTTCTTC. Translated: CSARTLGSYNEQFF.

The genes are TRBV2 and TRBJ2-3, with 13 nucleotides matching TRBD2. Per germline, CDR1 SNHLY and CDR2 FYNNEI. The junction had 5 bases not matched to a gene; V was cut back by 5 bases and J by 6 bases. This CDR3 has 15 residues. The chain's CDR3 is CASSTSGGAPDTQYF. The CDR3 DNA sequence: TGTGCCAGCAGTACTAGCGGGGGGGCCCCTGATACGCAGTATTTT.

The chain carries TRBV6-5 and TRBJ2-4; TRBD2 matches 8 bases. The J segment lost 4 bases and the V segment lost 8 bases, leaving 7 bases of the junction unmatched. The CDR3 loop spans 14 amino acids. The V gene's germline CDR1 is MNHEY and CDR2 SVGAGI. CDR3 nucleotide sequence: TGTGCCAGCCGTGGTACTAGCGGAAAAAACATTCAGTACTTC. This translates into CASRGTSGKNIQYF.

This clonotype has more than one count but fewer than ten. The rearrangement links TRBV7-9 to TRBJ2-5; a weak D match, TRBD1 (6 bases). Trimming cost V 5 bases and J 3 bases, with 13 bases left between them. The CDR3 contains 14 residues. Per the germline V gene, CDR1 is SEHNR and CDR2 is FQNEAQ (reference sequence). The CDR3 protein is CASSTRGMKETQYF. The CDR3 bases are TGTGCCAGCAGCACAAGGGGGATGAAAGAGACCCAGTACTTC.

This clonotype was counted only a few times. This chain connects TRBV28 to TRBJ1-2, with D possibly being TRBD1 (6 bases). Germline V gene sequence: CDR1 MDHEN, CDR2 SYDVKM. The germline V and J ends were trimmed by 2 bases and 3 bases, with 10 bases remaining between them. The CDR3 has 14 residues. In nucleotides, the CDR3 is TGTGCCAGCAGTTTAATCTCAGGGGACTATGGCTACACCTTC. Its protein is CASSLISGDYGYTF.

Turning to this clonotype: The junction does not match germline at one end; this may be a read error. This chain connects TRBV15 to TRBJ2-7, with D unclear. This CDR3 contains 14 residues. CDR1 and CDR2 (germline): LNHNV, YYDKDF (reference sequence). CDR3 in DNA: TGTGCCACCAGCGGAGATGTATTAGCAGGCGAGCAGTACTTC. It yields the protein CATSGDVLAGEQYF.

The chain joins TRBV7-8 to TRBJ2-5, with TRBD2 matching over 11 bases. CDR1 and CDR2 (germline): SGHVS, FQNEAQ. The CDR3 consists of 15 residues. The ends lost 1 base at V and 3 bases at J; junction bases unmatched: 1. The CDR3 loop is CASSLVAGGEETQYF. The CDR3 DNA follows: TGTGCCAGCAGCTTAGTAGCGGGGGGGGAAGAGACCCAGTACTTC.

The V call is TRBV4-1, the J call TRBJ2-5, with 11 bases that match TRBD2. The J call may be in error: the DNA end matches TRBJ2-1 better. CDR1 and CDR2 (germline): MGHRA, YSYEKL. CDR3 size: 15 residues. The CDR3 coding sequence is TGCGCCAGCAGCCAAGATGGGCTAGCGGGAGGTGAGCAGTTCTTC. Protein sequence: CASSQDGLAGGEQFF.

Only a few counts were recorded for this clonotype. The chain uses TRBV7-6 and TRBJ1-1; 11 positions match TRBD1. The V gene's germline CDR1 is SGHVS and CDR2 FNYEAQ. The junction had 4 bases not matched to a gene; V was cut back by 1 base and J by 6 bases. This CDR3 has 15 residues. This chain's CDR3 is CASSLVSGQGAEAFF. The CDR3 DNA follows: TGTGCCAGCAGCTTAGTTTCGGGACAGGGGGCTGAAGCTTTCTTT.

The V call is TRBV2, the J call TRBJ2-3; D unresolved. V was shortened by 8 bases and J by 3 bases, with 15 bases between the two germline ends. Germline CDR1 is SNHLY and CDR2 is FYNNEI. This CDR3 is built from 14 residues. The CDR3 loop is CASSSPGSTDTQYF. The CDR3, as DNA: TGTGCCAGCTCAAGTCCCGGATCAACAGATACGCAGTATTTT. Full variable domain (rest looked up from reference TRBV2 and TRBJ2-3): EPEVTQTPSHQVTQMGQEVILRCVPISNHLYFYWYRQILGQKVEFLVSFYNNEISEKSEIFDDQFSVERPDGSNFTLKIRSTKLEDSAMYFCASSSPGSTDTQYFGPGTRLTVL.

This clonotype was observed a few times. J is TRBJ2-7 and V is TRBV27, with 9 bases matching TRBD1. The germline V gene encodes CDR1 MNHEY and CDR2 SMNVEV (reference sequence). V was pared by 5 bases and J by 4 bases, with 6 bases of the junction left unmatched. The CDR3 extends over 14 amino acids. The CDR3 DNA reads TGTGCCAGCAGTACTCCGGGACAGGGATACGAGCAGTACTTC. The encoded protein is CASSTPGQGYEQYF.

The chain links TRBV28 to TRBJ2-4, with 8 bases fitting TRBD2. Trimming cost V 6 bases and J 7 bases; bases outside gene matches: 2. Germline V gene sequence: CDR1 MDHEN, CDR2 SYDVKM. CDR3 length equals 12 residues. The CDR3 is CASSTGGNIQYF. CDR3 DNA sequence: TGTGCCAGCAGCACGGGGGGGAACATTCAGTACTTC.

The J gene is TRBJ2-7, the V gene TRBV4-1; TRBD2 matches at 10 bases. Trimming removed 3 bases from V and 1 base from J; junction bases left unmatched: 6. Germline CDR1 reads MGHRA; CDR2 reads YSYEKL. This CDR3 is 16 amino acids long. The DNA for the CDR3 is TGCGCCAGCAGCCACCAACTAGCGGGGCATTCCTACGAGCAGTACTTC. Translated, it gives CASSHQLAGHSYEQYF.

This clonotype was counted only a few times. The V call is TRBV5-1, the J call TRBJ2-1, with 9 bases fitting TRBD2. The J call may be faulty, since TRBJ2-5 better matches the DNA end. Germline V gene sequence: CDR1 SGHRS, CDR2 YFSETQ. The CDR3 is made up of 16 amino acids. As DNA, the CDR3 is TGCGCCAGCAGCTCCGGGACTAGCTCCCGCGGGGAGACCCAGTACTTC. Its protein is CASSSGTSSRGETQYF.

This clonotype was seen a handful of times. The chain has TRBV9 and TRBJ2-1; TRBD2 aligns across 8 bases. The germline V gene encodes CDR1 SGDLS and CDR2 YYNGEE. The trim removed 3 bases at V and 6 bases at J, leaving 8 bases unmatched. This CDR3 spans 15 amino acids. CDR3 residues: CASSGSGTWGNEQFF. The CDR3 DNA reads TGTGCCAGCAGCGGTAGCGGGACATGGGGCAATGAGCAGTTCTTC.

This clonotype was counted only a few times. The chain combines TRBV3-1 with TRBJ2-5; 10 bases match TRBD2. Germline V gives CDR1 LGHDT, CDR2 YNNKEL (reference sequence). Trimming at V came to 1 base and at J to 3 bases, leaving 11 bases not matched to a gene. The CDR3 has 18 amino acids. As DNA, the CDR3 is TGTGCCAGCAGCCAAGCCCACCTTGGGACTAGCGTAAAAGAGACCCAGTACTTC. Its protein is CASSQAHLGTSVKETQYF.

This clonotype was counted between two and nine times. V is TRBV15 and J is TRBJ2-1; possible D gene TRBD2, 6 bases. CDR1 is LNHNV and CDR2 is YYDKDF in the germline V gene (reference sequence). The CDR3 has 16 amino acids. The V gene lost 5 bases and the J gene lost 4 bases, with 18 bases spanning the gap. Here the CDR3 reads CATSARGNPGYNEQFF. CDR3 DNA: TGTGCCACCAGCGCCCGGGGGAACCCCGGATACAATGAGCAGTTCTTC.